One sample yielded the 30 T cell receptor beta chains listed below, sequenced in a study of blood T cell repertoires in COVID-19. Clones were sequenced by immunoSEQ multiplex PCR, and TCRdb holds only the in-frame ones, with some missing. The sample has roughly 430,000 clones, roughly 86% seen once; the top ten hold about 2.1%. Sequencing was carried out using PBMCs or T cells enriched from blood (not recorded which). The source is a woman aged 40 to 55 with acute COVID-19.

V and J are TRBV5-3 and TRBJ1-6; 10 positions agree with TRBD1. TRBV5-3 is annotated as an ORF whose role is uncertain. With 6 bases clipped from V and 9 bases from J, the junction kept 6 bases outside the gene matches. This CDR3 is 14 amino acids long. The CDR3 reads CARNSDRGFSPLHF. The CDR3 DNA is TGTGCCAGAAACTCGGACAGGGGGTTTTCACCCCTCCACTTT.

This chain connects TRBV11-3 to TRBJ2-7, with a possible D match to TRBD2 (6 bases). The CDR3 is made up of 13 amino acids. V dropped 4 bases and J dropped 5 bases, with 12 bases sitting between them. The germline V gene has CDR1 SGHNT and CDR2 YENEEA. The CDR3 loop reads CASSSGGTHEQYF. Here the CDR3 DNA reads TGTGCCAGCAGCTCTGGAGGGACCCACGAGCAGTACTTC.

As concerns this clone: At the DNA level, this CDR3 is encoded by other sequences in the same sample as well. The V call is TRBV20-1, the J call TRBJ2-3, with D unresolved. Trimming cost V 1 base and J 6 bases, with 5 bases left between them. Germline V lookup: CDR1 DFQATT, CDR2 SNEGSKA (reference sequence). The CDR3 has 11 residues. CDR3 nucleotide sequence: TGCAGTGCTAGAGTCTTGGATACGCAGTATTTT. Amino acid sequence: CSARVLDTQYF.

The chain links TRBV5-1 to TRBJ2-1; TRBD1 matches 7 bases. The germline V gene has CDR1 SGHRS and CDR2 YFSETQ. This CDR3 has 15 amino acids. The ends lost 4 bases at V and 4 bases at J; junction bases unmatched: 8. CDR3 region: CASSLTGDMYNEQFF. DNA for the CDR3: TGCGCCAGCAGCCTAACAGGGGATATGTACAATGAGCAGTTCTTC.

The J gene is TRBJ2-6, the V gene TRBV21-1; the table's TRBD1 call for D was not verified on the DNA. TRBV21-1 constitutes a pseudogene. The CDR3 totals 19 residues. CDR3: CASTLPRDKLYSGANVLTF. CDR3 in DNA: TGTGCCAGCACCCTACCCCGGGACAAACTATACTCTGGGGCCAACGTCCTGACTTTC.

The chain uses TRBV29-1 and TRBJ1-2; weak D call: TRBD1 (6 bases). Trimming took 1 base from V and 6 from J, leaving 12 bases between them. The germline V gene has CDR1 SQVTM and CDR2 ANQGSEA. The CDR3 runs 13 residues. The CDR3 here is CSVEVGTWNGYTF. The CDR3 DNA follows: TGCAGCGTTGAAGTGGGGACATGGAATGGCTACACCTTC. Variable domain in full (rest from reference TRBV29-1 and TRBJ1-2): SAVISQKPSRDICQRGTSLTIQCQVDSQVTMMFWYRQQPGQSLTLIATANQGSEATYESGFVIDKFPISRPNLTFSTLTVSNMSPEDSSIYLCSVEVGTWNGYTFGSGTRLTVV.

This clone showed up just once. The V call is TRBV18, the J call TRBJ2-7, with 9 bases that match TRBD1. V dropped 6 bases and J dropped 4; count of bases not matched to a gene: 10. The CDR3 has 15 residues. The V gene's germline CDR1 is KGHSH and CDR2 LQKENI. The CDR3 spells CASSQGTGKSYEQYF. As DNA, the CDR3 is TGTGCCAGCTCCCAAGGGACAGGGAAAAGTTACGAGCAGTACTTC.

DNA of the CDR3: TGCGCCAGCAGCCAAGGATACGCCGAGCGCTACATAAGCACAGATACGCAGTATTTT. Protein product: CASSQGYAERYISTDTQYF. V is TRBV4-1 and J is TRBJ2-3; D ambiguous. The germline gives CDR1 MGHRA, CDR2 YSYEKL. The CDR3 is 19 amino acids. Trimming pared 1 base from V and 0 bases from J, leaving 20 bases between.

The V gene is TRBV19, the J gene TRBJ2-2; D might be TRBD1 (7 bases). The CDR3 contains 15 residues. Germline values: CDR1 LNHDA, CDR2 SQIVND (reference sequence). V was pared by 8 bases and J by 5 bases, with 18 bases between. The CDR3 reads CASDGGRGITGELFF. Written as DNA, the CDR3 is TGTGCCAGTGACGGGGGCAGGGGGATAACCGGGGAGCTGTTTTTT.

In its sample, this clone was seen a few times. At the DNA level, this CDR3 is encoded by other sequences in the same sample as well. The chain's CDR3 is CASSLGNSPLHF. CDR3 in DNA: TGTGCCAGCAGTCTCGGTAATTCACCCCTCCACTTT. The chain is built from TRBV27 and TRBJ1-6; D ambiguous. CDR3 length equals 12 residues. Trimming cost V 5 bases and J 6 bases, with 5 bases left between them. Germline CDR1 reads MNHEY; CDR2 reads SMNVEV (reference sequence).

This chain uses TRBV19 with TRBJ1-2; 12 bases agree with TRBD1. This CDR3 has 18 residues. The V segment lost 4 bases and the J segment 4 bases; nucleotides outside the gene matches: 13. The germline V gene encodes CDR1 LNHDA and CDR2 SQIVND (reference sequence). In DNA, the CDR3 is TGTGCCAGTAGTACGCTATCGATCCCGGGACAGGGGGCCTATGGCTACACCTTC. Translating gives CASSTLSIPGQGAYGYTF.

This clone was found once. This chain links TRBV13 with TRBJ2-7; D perhaps matches TRBD1 (6 bases). The CDR3 spans 16 residues. CDR1 PRHDT and CDR2 FYEKMQ come from the germline V gene (reference sequence). V dropped 3 bases and J dropped 3 bases, with 18 bases sitting between them. The CDR3 here is CASSFMLQGDGYEQYF. The CDR3 DNA reads TGTGCCAGCAGCTTTATGTTACAGGGCGATGGCTACGAGCAGTACTTC.

The V call is TRBV7-2, the J call TRBJ2-3, with D tentatively TRBD2 (5 bases). Looked up from germline, CDR1 is SGHTA and CDR2 is FQGNSA. V was shortened by 3 bases and J by 6 bases, with 16 bases between the two germline ends. The CDR3 has 15 residues. This CDR3 is CASSLEAGPPDTQYF. The CDR3 region has the DNA TGTGCCAGCAGCTTGGAGGCGGGCCCCCCGGATACGCAGTATTTT.

V is TRBV3-1 (or the pseudogene TRBV3-2) and J is TRBJ2-1; TRBD1 might be the D (6 bases). The CDR3 contains 17 residues. Germline V gene lookup returns CDR1 LGHDT and CDR2 YNNKEL (reference sequence). Trimming stripped 3 bases from V and 5 bases from J, with 20 bases between. The CDR3 is CASSHLAGAGLNNEQFF. The CDR3, as DNA: TGTGCCAGCAGCCACCTGGCAGGGGCAGGTCTTAACAATGAGCAGTTCTTC.

V usage is TRBV5-1 and J usage is TRBJ2-3, with 15 bases aligning to TRBD2. Germline V CDR1 and CDR2: SGHRS, YFSETQ. J lost 4 bases, V lost 3 bases, and 0 bases had no gene match. This CDR3 region has 15 residues. The CDR3 DNA is TGCGCCAGCAGCTGGACTAGCGGGGGGGCAGATACGCAGTATTTT. Translated, it gives CASSWTSGGADTQYF. The entire variable domain, with the rest obtained from reference TRBV5-1 and TRBJ2-3, is as follows: KAGVTQTPRYLIKTRGQQVTLSCSPISGHRSVSWYQQTPGQGLQFLFEYFSETQRNKGNFPGRFSGRQFSNSRSEMNVSTLELGDSALYLCASSWTSGGADTQYFGPGTRLTVL.

The DNA of the CDR3 is TGTGCCAGCAGCCAATCCGGGACAAGGCTTGTCACCATATATTTT. Translating gives CASSQSGTRLVTIYF. J is TRBJ1-3 and V is TRBV3-1 (or the pseudogene TRBV3-2), with D possibly matching TRBD1 (6 bases). Trimming took 2 bases from V and 9 from J, leaving 17 bases between them. The CDR3 runs to 15 residues. The germline V gene encodes CDR1 LGHDT and CDR2 YNNKEL (reference sequence).

J is TRBJ2-7 and V is TRBV5-4; 11 positions agree with TRBD2. CDR1 is SGHNT and CDR2 is YYREEE in the germline V gene (reference sequence). The CDR3 runs 16 residues. The V gene end was trimmed by 0 bases and the J gene end by 2 bases; junction bases not matched to a gene: 4. The DNA of the CDR3 is TGTGCCAGCAGCTTGGGCCTAGCGGGGGGCCCCTACGAGCAGTACTTC. Encoded protein: CASSLGLAGGPYEQYF.

This chain uses TRBV6-5 with TRBJ1-1; no clear D. Trimming took off 6 bases at V and 4 bases at J, with 15 bases between the two ends. The CDR3 extends over 14 amino acids. CDR1 and CDR2 from the germline V gene are MNHEY and SVGAGI. CDR3 DNA: TGTGCCAGCAGGCTGGACTTTAGGCCCACTGAAGCTTTCTTT. Amino acid sequence: CASRLDFRPTEAFF.

V is TRBV4-1 and J is TRBJ1-2; 8 bases are shared with TRBD1. The CDR3 covers 16 residues. After removal of 0 bases from V and 8 bases from J, the junction contained 11 bases not matched to a gene. Germline V gene sequence: CDR1 MGHRA, CDR2 YSYEKL. The chain's CDR3 is CASSQDVWTGQGGYTF. The CDR3 coding sequence is TGCGCCAGCAGCCAAGATGTTTGGACAGGGCAGGGAGGCTACACCTTC.

This clone was counted once. The chain couples TRBV6-6 to TRBJ1-2, with D possibly being TRBD1 (6 bases). This CDR3 has 16 amino acids. Germline CDR1 and CDR2: MNHNY and SVGAGI (reference sequence). Deletions cut 2 bases from V and 1 base from J, with 14 bases between. In DNA form, the CDR3 reads TGTGCCAGCAGTTACCTCCCAGGGGAGGGTAACTATGGCTACACCTTC. This gives the protein CASSYLPGEGNYGYTF.

This chain links TRBV5-6 with TRBJ2-1; 10 bases match TRBD2. Germline CDR1 is SGHDT and CDR2 is YYEEEE. This CDR3 comprises 16 residues. V trimming: 4 bases; J trimming: 5 bases; junction bases outside the gene matches: 9. The CDR3: CASSPIAGGPHNEQFF. CDR3 DNA: TGTGCCAGCAGCCCGATAGCGGGGGGCCCCCACAATGAGCAGTTCTTC.

This sequence joins TRBV15 and TRBJ1-2; TRBD1 matches at 7 bases. Germline trimming cut 2 bases from V and 2 bases from J; bases unmatched to any gene: 8. The germline V gene encodes CDR1 LNHNV and CDR2 YYDKDF (reference sequence). CDR3 length: 16 amino acids. This chain's CDR3 is CATSRPRQGKNYGYTF. CDR3 coding DNA: TGTGCCACCAGCAGACCCCGACAGGGAAAGAACTATGGCTACACCTTC.

In this sample, this clone turned up a few times. This chain uses TRBV27 with TRBJ1-2; no definite D call. This CDR3 spans 14 amino acids. The germline V and J ends were trimmed by 0 bases and 8 bases, with 13 bases remaining between them. Germline V gene sequence: CDR1 MNHEY, CDR2 SMNVEV (reference sequence). The CDR3 DNA is TGTGCCAGCAGTTTATCATCTAACCCGAGGGGCTACACCTTC. Protein: CASSLSSNPRGYTF.

The chain employs TRBV2 and TRBJ1-4; 11 bases match TRBD1. This CDR3 spans 16 amino acids. The trim removed 6 bases at V and 8 bases at J, leaving 11 bases unmatched. Germline CDR1 is SNHLY and CDR2 is FYNNEI. Here the CDR3 DNA reads TGTGCCAGCAGCCGACAGGGACAGGGGGTTGTAGAAAAACTGTTTTTT. It yields the protein CASSRQGQGVVEKLFF.

The chain employs TRBV30 and TRBJ2-2, with D uncertain. Germline V gene lookup returns CDR1 GTSNPN and CDR2 SVGIG (reference sequence). The CDR3 runs 13 residues. Trimming removed 4 bases at V and 3 bases at J, with 9 bases between. CDR3 in amino acids: CAWTTRDTGELFF. CDR3 in DNA: TGTGCCTGGACAACGCGAGACACCGGGGAGCTGTTTTTT.

This sequence joins TRBV5-6 and TRBJ2-7; 7 nucleotides line up with TRBD1. Germline V gene sequence: CDR1 SGHDT, CDR2 YYEEEE. The CDR3 extends over 17 amino acids. V was clipped by 3 bases and J by 7 bases; unmatched bases: 19. The CDR3 protein is CASSWAFWTGGSGEQYF. For the CDR3, the DNA is TGTGCCAGCAGCTGGGCCTTTTGGACAGGCGGATCGGGGGAGCAGTACTTC.

The chain uses TRBV25-1 and TRBJ2-5; D is unresolved. This CDR3 has 14 residues. Germline V CDR1 and CDR2: MGHDK, SYGVNS. The V gene lost 4 bases and the J gene lost 5 bases, with 14 bases spanning the gap. CDR3 region: CASSARQPGETQYF. CDR3 nucleotide sequence: TGTGCCAGCAGTGCCCGGCAGCCCGGGGAGACCCAGTACTTC.

The DNA for the CDR3 is TGTGCCAGCCTCTCACGGGCGGGGGGAGGTTCACCCCTCCACTTT. Its translation: CASLSRAGGGSPLHF. The chain combines TRBV2 with TRBJ1-6; tentative D call: TRBD1 (5 bases). CDR1 SNHLY and CDR2 FYNNEI come from the germline V gene. The CDR3 is 15 amino acids. Trimming removed 8 bases at V and 9 bases at J, with 20 bases between.

The V gene is TRBV13, the J gene TRBJ1-2; 10 bases agree with TRBD1. This CDR3 has 14 residues. Germline V gene lookup returns CDR1 PRHDT and CDR2 FYEKMQ (reference sequence). The trim removed 5 bases at V and 2 bases at J, leaving 2 bases unmatched. CDR3 nucleotide sequence: TGTGCCAGCAGCCGGACAGGGGGAAACTATGGCTACACCTTC. This sequence encodes CASSRTGGNYGYTF.

The rearrangement links TRBV14 to TRBJ2-5; D is unclear. V lost 2 bases and J 0 bases, leaving 10 bases between the germline ends. Germline loops: CDR1 SGHDN, CDR2 FVKESK. The CDR3 totals 15 residues. DNA of the CDR3: TGTGCCAGCAGCCAACAGACTTGGTACCAAGAGACCCAGTACTTC. It is translated as CASSQQTWYQETQYF.